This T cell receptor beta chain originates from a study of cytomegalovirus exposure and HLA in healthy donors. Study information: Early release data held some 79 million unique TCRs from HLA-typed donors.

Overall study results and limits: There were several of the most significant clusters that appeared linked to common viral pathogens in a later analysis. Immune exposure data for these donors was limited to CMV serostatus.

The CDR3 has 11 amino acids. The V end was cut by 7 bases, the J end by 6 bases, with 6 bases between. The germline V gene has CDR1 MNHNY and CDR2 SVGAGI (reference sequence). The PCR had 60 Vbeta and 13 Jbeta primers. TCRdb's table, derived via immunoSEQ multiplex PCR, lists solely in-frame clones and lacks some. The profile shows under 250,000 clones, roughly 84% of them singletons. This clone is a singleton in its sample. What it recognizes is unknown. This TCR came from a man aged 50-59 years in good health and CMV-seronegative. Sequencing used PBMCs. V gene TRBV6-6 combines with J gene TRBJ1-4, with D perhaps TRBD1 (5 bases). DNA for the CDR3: TGTGCCAGCACGGGGGATGAAAAACTGTTTTTT. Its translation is CASTGDEKLFF.